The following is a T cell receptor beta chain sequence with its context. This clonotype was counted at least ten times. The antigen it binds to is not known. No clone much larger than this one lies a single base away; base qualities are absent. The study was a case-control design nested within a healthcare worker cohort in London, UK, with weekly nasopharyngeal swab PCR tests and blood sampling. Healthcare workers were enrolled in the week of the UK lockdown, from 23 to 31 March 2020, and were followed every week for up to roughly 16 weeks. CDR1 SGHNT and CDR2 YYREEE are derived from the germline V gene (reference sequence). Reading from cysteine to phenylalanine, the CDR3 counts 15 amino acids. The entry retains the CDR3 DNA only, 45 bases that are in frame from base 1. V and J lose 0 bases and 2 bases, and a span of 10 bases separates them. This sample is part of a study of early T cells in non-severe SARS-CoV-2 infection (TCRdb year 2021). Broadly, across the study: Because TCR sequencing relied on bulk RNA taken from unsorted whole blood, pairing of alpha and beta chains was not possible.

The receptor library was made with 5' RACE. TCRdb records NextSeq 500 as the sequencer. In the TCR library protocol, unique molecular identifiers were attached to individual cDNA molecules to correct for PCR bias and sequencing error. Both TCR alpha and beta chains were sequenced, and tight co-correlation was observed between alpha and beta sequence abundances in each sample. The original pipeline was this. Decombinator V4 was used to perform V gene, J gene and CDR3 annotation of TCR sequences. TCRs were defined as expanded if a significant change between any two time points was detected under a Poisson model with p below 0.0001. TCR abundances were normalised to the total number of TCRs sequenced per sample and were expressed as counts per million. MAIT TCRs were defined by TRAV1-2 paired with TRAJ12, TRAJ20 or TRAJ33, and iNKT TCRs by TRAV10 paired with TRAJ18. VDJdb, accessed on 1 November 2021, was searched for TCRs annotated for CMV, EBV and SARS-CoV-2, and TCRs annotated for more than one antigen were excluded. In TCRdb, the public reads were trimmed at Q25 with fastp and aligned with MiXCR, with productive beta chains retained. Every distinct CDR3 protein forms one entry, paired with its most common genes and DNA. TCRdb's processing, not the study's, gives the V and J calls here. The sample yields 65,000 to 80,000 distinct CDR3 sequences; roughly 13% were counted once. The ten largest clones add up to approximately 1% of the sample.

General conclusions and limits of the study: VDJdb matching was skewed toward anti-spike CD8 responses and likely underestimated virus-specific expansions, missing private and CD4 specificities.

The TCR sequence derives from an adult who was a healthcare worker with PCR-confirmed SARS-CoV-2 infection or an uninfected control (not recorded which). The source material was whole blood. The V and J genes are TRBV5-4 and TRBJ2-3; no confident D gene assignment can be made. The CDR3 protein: CASSLGGLPTDTQYF. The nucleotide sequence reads TGTGCCAGCAGCTTGGGGGGTTTACCCACAGATACGCAGTATTTT.